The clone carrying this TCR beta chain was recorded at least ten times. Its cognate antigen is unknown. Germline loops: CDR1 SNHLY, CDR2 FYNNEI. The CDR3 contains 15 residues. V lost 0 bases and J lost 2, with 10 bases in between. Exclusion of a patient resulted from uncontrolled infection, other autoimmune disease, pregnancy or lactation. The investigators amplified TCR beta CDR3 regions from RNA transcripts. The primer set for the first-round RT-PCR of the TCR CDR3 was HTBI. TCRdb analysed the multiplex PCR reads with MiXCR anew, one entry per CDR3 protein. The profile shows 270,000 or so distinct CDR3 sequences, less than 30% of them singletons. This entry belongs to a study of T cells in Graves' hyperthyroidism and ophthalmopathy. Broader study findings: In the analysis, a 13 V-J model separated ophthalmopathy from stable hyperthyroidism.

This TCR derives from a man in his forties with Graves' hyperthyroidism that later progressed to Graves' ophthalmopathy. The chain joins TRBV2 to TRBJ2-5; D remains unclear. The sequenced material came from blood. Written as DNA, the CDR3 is TGTGCCAGCAGTGAAGCGTTGCGAGTTCAAGAGACCCAGTACTTC. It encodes CASSEALRVQETQYF.